The clone carrying this T cell receptor beta chain was recorded once. The data stem from a study of CD8 T cells in Susac syndrome. Germline V gives CDR1 LGHDT, CDR2 YNNKEL (reference sequence). This CDR3 has 17 residues. V was clipped by 4 bases and J by 2 bases; unmatched bases: 12. An amount of RNA that ranged from about 0.45 to 1 ug was reverse transcribed with random hexamers. MiXCR, applied by TCRdb to the immunoSEQ multiplex PCR reads, yields one record per CDR3 protein. The data hold 250,000 to 300,000 distinct CDR3 sequences, with roughly 85% observed a single time. V gene TRBV3-1 combines with J gene TRBJ2-5, with 8 nucleotides matching TRBD1. The sample was CD8+ T cells from PBMCs. This sequence originates from a human donor with multiple sclerosis. The CDR3: CASSPGQGLGAQETQYF. The CDR3, as DNA: TGTGCCAGCAGCCCAGGACAGGGCTTGGGGGCACAAGAGACCCAGTACTTC.